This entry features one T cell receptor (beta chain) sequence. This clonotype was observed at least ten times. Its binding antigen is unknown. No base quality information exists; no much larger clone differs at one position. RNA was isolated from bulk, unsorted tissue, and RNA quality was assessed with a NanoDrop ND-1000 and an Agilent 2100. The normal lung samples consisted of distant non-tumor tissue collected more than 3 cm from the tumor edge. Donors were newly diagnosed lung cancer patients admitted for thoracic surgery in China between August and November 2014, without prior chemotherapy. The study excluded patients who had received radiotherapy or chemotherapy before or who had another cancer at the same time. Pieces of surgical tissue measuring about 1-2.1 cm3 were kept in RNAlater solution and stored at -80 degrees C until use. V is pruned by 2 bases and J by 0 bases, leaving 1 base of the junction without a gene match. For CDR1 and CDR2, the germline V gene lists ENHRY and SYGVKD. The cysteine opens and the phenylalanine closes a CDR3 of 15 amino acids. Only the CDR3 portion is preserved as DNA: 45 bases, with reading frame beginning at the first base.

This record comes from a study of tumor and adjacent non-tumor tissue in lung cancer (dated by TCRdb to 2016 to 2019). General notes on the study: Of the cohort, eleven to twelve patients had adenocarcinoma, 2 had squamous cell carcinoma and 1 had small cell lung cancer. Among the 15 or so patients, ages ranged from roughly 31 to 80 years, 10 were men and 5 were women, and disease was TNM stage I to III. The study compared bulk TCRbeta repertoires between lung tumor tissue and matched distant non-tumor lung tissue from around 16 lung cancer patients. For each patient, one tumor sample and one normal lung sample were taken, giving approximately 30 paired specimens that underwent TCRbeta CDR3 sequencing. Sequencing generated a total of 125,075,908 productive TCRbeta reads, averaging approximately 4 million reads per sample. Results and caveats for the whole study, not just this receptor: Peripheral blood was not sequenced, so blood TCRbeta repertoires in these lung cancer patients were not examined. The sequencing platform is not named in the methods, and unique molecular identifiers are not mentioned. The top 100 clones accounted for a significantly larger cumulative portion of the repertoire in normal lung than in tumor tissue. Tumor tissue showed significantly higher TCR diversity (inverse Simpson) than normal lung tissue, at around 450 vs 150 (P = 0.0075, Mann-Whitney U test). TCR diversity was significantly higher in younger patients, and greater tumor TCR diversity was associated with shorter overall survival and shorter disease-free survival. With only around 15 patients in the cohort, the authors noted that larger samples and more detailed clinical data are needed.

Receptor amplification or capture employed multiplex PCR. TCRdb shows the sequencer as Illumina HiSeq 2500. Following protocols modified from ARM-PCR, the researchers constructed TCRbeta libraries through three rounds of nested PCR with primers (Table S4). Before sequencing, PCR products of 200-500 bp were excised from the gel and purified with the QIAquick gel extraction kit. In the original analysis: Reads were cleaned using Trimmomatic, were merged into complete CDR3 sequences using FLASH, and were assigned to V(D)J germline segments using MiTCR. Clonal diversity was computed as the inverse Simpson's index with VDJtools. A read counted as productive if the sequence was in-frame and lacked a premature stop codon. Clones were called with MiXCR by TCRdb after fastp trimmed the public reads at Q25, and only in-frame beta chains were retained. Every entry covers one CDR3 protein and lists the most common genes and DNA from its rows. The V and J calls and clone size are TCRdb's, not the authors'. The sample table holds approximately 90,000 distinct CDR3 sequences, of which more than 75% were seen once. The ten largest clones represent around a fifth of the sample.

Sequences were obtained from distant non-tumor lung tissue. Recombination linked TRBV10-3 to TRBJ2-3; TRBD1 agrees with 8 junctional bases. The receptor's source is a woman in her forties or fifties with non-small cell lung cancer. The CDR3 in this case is CAISEGDRSTDTQYF. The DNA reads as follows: TGTGCCATCAGTGAGGGGGACAGGAGCACAGATACGCAGTATTTT.